This TCR beta chain was obtained from a study of post-analysis software for immune sequencing data. Study-wide results and caveats: Controls showed lower frequencies than patients for five or six TRBV segments, and TRBV5-6, TRBV5-1 and TRBV20-1 were among these. Significantly lower normalized Chao1 diversity was seen in multiple sclerosis patients than in controls.

With 3 bases removed from V and 0 bases from J, the gap between germline ends came to 11 bases. Germline values: CDR1 DFQATT, CDR2 SNEGSKA (reference sequence). CDR3 length equals 14 residues. In its sample, this clonotype was seen a few times. No antigen is known for it. Prepared libraries of TCR beta cDNA carried unique molecular identifiers. Each CDR3 protein gets one entry after TCRdb re-called the PCR reads with MiXCR. Of hundreds of thousands of distinct CDR3 sequences detected, less than 40% appear once; the ten largest clones hold under 15%. Sequences were obtained from blood. The sequence was obtained from a girl aged 5 to 17 with multiple sclerosis. The chain uses TRBV20-1 and TRBJ1-1, with a possible D match to TRBD1 (6 bases). This CDR3 reads CSASPWTVNTEAFF. The CDR3 nucleotides read TGCAGTGCTAGCCCTTGGACAGTGAACACTGAAGCTTTCTTT.